The T cell receptor beta chain under discussion was sequenced for a study of pediatric ulcerative colitis. Measured with immunoSEQ multiplex PCR; TCRdb has only the in-frame clones, and not every one. The profile shows over 10,000 clones, 60% to 80% of them singletons. The rectum was sampled with one to two pinch biopsies at colonoscopy. CDR1 is SGHRS, CDR2 YFSETQ, per germline. V gave up 2 bases and J gave up 5 bases, with 13 bases separating them. The length of the CDR3 is 15 residues. This TCR was sampled from a boy younger than 18 who was a control in a study of pediatric ulcerative colitis. The sample comprised gut tissue. The rearrangement uses TRBV5-1 and TRBJ2-2, with D hard to call. The CDR3 DNA reads TGCGCCAGCAGCTTCGGTATGGCCCTAACCGGGGAGCTGTTTTTT. Protein sequence: CASSFGMALTGELFF.